This T cell receptor (beta chain) stems from a study of blood T cells in healthy people across ages. PCR was performed a second time for about 7 to 11 cycles using a sample-barcoded 5' primer and a J-beta primer mix. A minimum of 2.5 million CDR3-containing paired-end reads was obtained for each sample. TCRdb reprocessed the 5' RACE reads via MiXCR and lists one record per CDR3 protein. Altogether 980,000 or so distinct CDR3 sequences are present, around 46% being singletons, with the ten largest covering about an eighth. This clonotype was detected a few times. Trimming removed 7 bases at V and 4 bases at J, with 16 bases between. Germline V gene sequence: CDR1 LGHDT, CDR2 YNNKEL (reference sequence). This CDR3 comprises 14 residues.

This TCR derives from a man in his thirties or forties in good health. The chain has TRBV3-1 and TRBJ1-1; D gene uncertain. What was sequenced was blood. The CDR3, as DNA: TGTGCCAGCATGCCGGGAGCGCGAGTCACTGAAGCTTTCTTT. Residues: CASMPGARVTEAFF.